The 3 T cell receptor beta chains in this list originate from one sample, sequenced in a study of shared clonotypes between healthy human individuals. TCRdb's copy holds only in-frame clones and misses some; the assay was immunoSEQ multiplex PCR. The data show a few hundred thousand clones, around 90% seen once. Sequencing input: memory CD8+ T cells sorted from blood. The subset here: CD45RO+ cells pooled with CCR7-negative TemRA cells. These TCRs come from a man between 18 and 29 years old in good health.

This clone was seen just once. The rearrangement uses TRBV18 and TRBJ1-2; D call uncertain. The CDR3 sequence is 14 residues long. Germline V lookup: CDR1 KGHSH, CDR2 LQKENI. The V end was cut by 3 bases, the J end by 9 bases, with 17 bases between. This CDR3 reads CASSPEEGVRSYTF. DNA of the CDR3: TGTGCCAGCTCACCTGAGGAGGGCGTTAGAAGCTACACCTTC.

This chain uses TRBV13 with TRBJ2-3, with D hard to call. The germline V gene has CDR1 PRHDT and CDR2 FYEKMQ (reference sequence). The V and J ends lost 4 bases and 2 bases respectively, with 10 bases between them. This CDR3 has 14 amino acids. DNA for the CDR3: TGTGCCAGCAGCTCAGTCTACTACACAGATACGCAGTATTTT. Encoded protein: CASSSVYYTDTQYF. Full variable domain (remainder filled in from reference TRBV13 and TRBJ2-3): AAGVIQSPRHLIKEKRETATLKCYPIPRHDTVYWYQQGPGQDPQFLISFYEKMQSDKGSIPDRFSAQQFSDYHSELNMSSLELGDSALYFCASSSVYYTDTQYFGPGTRLTVL.

Concerning this clone itself: A single base is all that separates this from a far larger clone, so a read error is likely. Different DNA sequences within this sample yield the same CDR3. The chain recombines TRBV27 with TRBJ2-2, with D unclear. Germline CDR1 MNHEY, CDR2 SMNVEV (reference sequence). The CDR3 loop spans 12 amino acids. Trimming stripped 5 bases from V and 5 bases from J, with 6 bases between. The CDR3: CASSPLTGELFF. In nucleotides, the CDR3 is TGTGCCAGCAGTCCCCTTACCGGGGAGCTGTTTTTT.